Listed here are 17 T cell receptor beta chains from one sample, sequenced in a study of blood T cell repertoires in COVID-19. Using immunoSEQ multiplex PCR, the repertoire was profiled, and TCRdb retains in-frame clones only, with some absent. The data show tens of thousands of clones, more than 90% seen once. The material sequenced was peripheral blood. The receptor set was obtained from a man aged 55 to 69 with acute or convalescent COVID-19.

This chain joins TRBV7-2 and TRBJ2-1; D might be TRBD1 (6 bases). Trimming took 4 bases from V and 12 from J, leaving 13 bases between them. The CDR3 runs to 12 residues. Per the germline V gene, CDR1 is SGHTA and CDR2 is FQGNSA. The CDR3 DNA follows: TGTGCCAGCAGCTCCAGGGGATTTCGGCAGTTCTTC. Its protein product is CASSSRGFRQFF.

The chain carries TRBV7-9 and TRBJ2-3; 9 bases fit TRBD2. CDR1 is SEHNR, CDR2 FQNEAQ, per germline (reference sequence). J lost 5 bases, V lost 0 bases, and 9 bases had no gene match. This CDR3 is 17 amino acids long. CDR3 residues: CASSLALVGTSQDTQYF. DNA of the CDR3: TGTGCCAGCAGCTTAGCGCTCGTAGGGACTAGCCAAGATACGCAGTATTTT.

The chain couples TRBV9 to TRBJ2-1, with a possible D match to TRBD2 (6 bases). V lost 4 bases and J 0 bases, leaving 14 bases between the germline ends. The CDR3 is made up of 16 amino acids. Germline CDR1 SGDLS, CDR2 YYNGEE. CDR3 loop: CASSSGTPSSYNEQFF. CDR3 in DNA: TGTGCCAGCAGCTCTGGGACTCCGAGCTCCTACAATGAGCAGTTCTTC.

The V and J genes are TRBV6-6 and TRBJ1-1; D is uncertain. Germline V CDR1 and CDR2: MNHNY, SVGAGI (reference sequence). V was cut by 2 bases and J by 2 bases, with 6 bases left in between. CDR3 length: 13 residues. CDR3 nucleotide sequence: TGTGCCAGCAGTTACGCGTTCAACACTGAAGCTTTCTTT. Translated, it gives CASSYAFNTEAFF.

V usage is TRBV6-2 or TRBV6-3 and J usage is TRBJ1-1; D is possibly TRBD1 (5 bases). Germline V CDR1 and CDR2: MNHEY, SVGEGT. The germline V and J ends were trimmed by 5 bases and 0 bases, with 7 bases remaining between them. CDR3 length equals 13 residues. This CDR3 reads CASSPTVNTEAFF. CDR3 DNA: TGTGCCAGCAGTCCGACAGTGAACACTGAAGCTTTCTTT.

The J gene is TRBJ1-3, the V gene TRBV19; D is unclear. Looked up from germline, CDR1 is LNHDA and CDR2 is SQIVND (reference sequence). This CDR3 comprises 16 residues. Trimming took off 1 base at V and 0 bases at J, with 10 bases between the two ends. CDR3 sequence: CASSIAGILSGNTIYF. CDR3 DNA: TGTGCCAGTAGTATAGCCGGGATCCTCTCTGGAAACACCATATATTTT.

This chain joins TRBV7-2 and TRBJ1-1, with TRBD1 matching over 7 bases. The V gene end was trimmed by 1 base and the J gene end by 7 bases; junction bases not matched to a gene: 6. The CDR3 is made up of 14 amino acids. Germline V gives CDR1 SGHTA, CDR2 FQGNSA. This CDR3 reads CASSLVQGPYEAFF. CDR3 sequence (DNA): TGTGCCAGCAGCTTAGTACAGGGGCCGTATGAAGCTTTCTTT.

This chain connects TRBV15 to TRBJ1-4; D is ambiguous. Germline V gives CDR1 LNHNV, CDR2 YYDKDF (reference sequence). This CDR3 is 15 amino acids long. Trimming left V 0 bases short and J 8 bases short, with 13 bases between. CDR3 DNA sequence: TGTGCCACCAGCAGAGAACTTGGAGTGCGAGAAAAACTGTTTTTT. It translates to CATSRELGVREKLFF.

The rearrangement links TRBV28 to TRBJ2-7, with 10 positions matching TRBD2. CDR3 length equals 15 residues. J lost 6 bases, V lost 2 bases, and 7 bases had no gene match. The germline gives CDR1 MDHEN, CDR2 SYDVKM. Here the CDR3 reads CASSLGASGRSEQYF. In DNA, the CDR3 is TGTGCCAGCAGTTTAGGGGCTAGCGGGAGAAGCGAGCAGTACTTC. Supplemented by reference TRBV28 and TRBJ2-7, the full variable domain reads DVKVTQSSRYLVKRTGEKVFLECVQDMDHENMFWYRQDPGLGLRLIYFSYDVKMKEKGDIPEGYSVSREKKERFSLILESASTNQTSMYLCASSLGASGRSEQYFGPGTRLTVT.

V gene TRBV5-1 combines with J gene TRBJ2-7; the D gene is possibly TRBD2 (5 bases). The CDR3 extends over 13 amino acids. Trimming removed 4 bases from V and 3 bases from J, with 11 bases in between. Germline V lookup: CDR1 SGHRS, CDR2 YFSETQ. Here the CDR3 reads CASSRGVNYEQYF. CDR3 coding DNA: TGCGCCAGCAGCCGGGGAGTGAACTACGAGCAGTACTTC.

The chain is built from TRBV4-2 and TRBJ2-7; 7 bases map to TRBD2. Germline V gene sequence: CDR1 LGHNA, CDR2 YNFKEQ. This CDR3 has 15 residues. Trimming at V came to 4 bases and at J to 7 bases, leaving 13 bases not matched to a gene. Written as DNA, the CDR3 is TGTGCCAGCAGCCCCAGACTAGCCGACCCTACGGAGCAGTACTTC. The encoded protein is CASSPRLADPTEQYF.

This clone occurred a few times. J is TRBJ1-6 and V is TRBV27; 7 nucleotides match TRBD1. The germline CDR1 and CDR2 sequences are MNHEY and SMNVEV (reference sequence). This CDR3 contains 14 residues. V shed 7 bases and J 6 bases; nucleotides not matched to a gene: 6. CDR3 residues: CASMTGLGNSPLHF. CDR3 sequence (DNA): TGTGCCAGCATGACAGGGTTAGGTAATTCACCCCTCCACTTT.

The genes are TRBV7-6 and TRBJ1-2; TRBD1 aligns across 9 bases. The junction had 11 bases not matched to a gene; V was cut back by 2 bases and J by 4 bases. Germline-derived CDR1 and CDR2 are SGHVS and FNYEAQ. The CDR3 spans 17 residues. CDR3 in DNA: TGTGCCAGCAGCTTATATGGCGGGACAGGGCAGGCCTATGGCTACACCTTC. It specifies CASSLYGGTGQAYGYTF.

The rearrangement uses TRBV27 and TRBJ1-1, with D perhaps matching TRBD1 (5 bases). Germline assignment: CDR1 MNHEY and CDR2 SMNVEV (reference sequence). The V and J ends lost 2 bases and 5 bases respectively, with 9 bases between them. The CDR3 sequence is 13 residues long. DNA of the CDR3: TGTGCCAGCAGTTTAGGTGGGGGGACTGAAGCTTTCTTT. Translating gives CASSLGGGTEAFF.

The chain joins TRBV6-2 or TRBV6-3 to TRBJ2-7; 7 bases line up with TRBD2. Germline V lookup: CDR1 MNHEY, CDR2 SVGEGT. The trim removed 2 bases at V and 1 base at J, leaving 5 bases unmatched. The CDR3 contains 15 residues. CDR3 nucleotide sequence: TGTGCCAGCAGTTACCTCGGACTAGGGTCCTACGAGCAGTACTTC. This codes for CASSYLGLGSYEQYF.

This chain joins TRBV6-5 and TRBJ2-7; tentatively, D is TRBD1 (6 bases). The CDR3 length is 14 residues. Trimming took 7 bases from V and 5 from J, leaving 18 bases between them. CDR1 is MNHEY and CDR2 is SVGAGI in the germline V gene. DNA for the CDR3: TGTGCCAGCAAAAGACAGGTTTCAATGAACGAGCAGTACTTC. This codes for CASKRQVSMNEQYF.

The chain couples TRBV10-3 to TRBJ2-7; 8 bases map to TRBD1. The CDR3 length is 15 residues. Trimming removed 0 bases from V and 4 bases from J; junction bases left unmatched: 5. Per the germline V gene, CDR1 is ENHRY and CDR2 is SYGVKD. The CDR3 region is CAISESGDRGYEQYF. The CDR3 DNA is TGTGCCATCAGTGAGTCGGGTGACAGGGGATACGAGCAGTACTTC.